Following are 25 T cell receptor beta chains from one sample sequenced in a study of technical replicates of blood from several donors. Profiled with immunoSEQ multiplex PCR; TCRdb holds only in-frame clones, not every one. The top ten clones hold around 0.25% of a sample with approximately 85,000 clones, over 85% of them seen once. Sequenced sample: T cells isolated from PBMCs. These receptors were obtained from a human donor in good health.

The sample holds one count of this clone. The chain uses TRBV2 and TRBJ2-5; 9 nucleotides line up with TRBD2. The CDR3 loop spans 18 amino acids. CDR1 and CDR2 (germline): SNHLY, FYNNEI. Trimming took 6 bases from V and 4 from J; bases not matched to a gene: 18. CDR3 region: CASSSLYAAGGPLETQYF. CDR3 sequence (DNA): TGTGCCAGCAGCTCGTTGTATGCGGCGGGGGGGCCCTTAGAGACCCAGTACTTC.

This sequence joins TRBV5-4 and TRBJ2-1; D perhaps matches TRBD1 (8 bases). CDR1 SGHNT and CDR2 YYREEE come from the germline V gene (reference sequence). V was shortened by 5 bases and J by 12 bases, with 24 bases between the two germline ends. The CDR3 runs to 15 residues. CDR3 sequence reads: CASSLGQGGRSTQFF. In DNA form, the CDR3 reads TGTGCCAGCAGTCTTGGACAGGGAGGGAGGTCAACGCAGTTCTTC.

The J gene is TRBJ1-2, the V gene TRBV7-9; D gene uncertain. Germline V lookup: CDR1 SEHNR, CDR2 FQNEAQ (reference sequence). Trimming stripped 8 bases from V and 4 bases from J, with 14 bases between. The CDR3 extends over 13 amino acids. CDR3 amino acids: CASSGFASYGYTF. In DNA, the CDR3 is TGTGCCAGCTCCGGGTTTGCGAGCTATGGCTACACCTTC.

In DNA, the CDR3 is TGTGCCAGTAGCTGGACAGGGGGGACCGGGGAGCTGTTTTTT. Residues: CASSWTGGTGELFF. The V gene is TRBV19, the J gene TRBJ2-2; 10 nucleotides agree with TRBD1. Trimming removed 6 bases from V and 5 bases from J; junction bases left unmatched: 3. The CDR3 consists of 14 residues. Germline-derived CDR1 and CDR2 are LNHDA and SQIVND (reference sequence). Looking up the rest from reference TRBV19 and TRBJ2-2 gives the full variable domain: DGGITQSPKYLFRKEGQNVTLSCEQNLNHDAMYWYRQDPGQGLRLIYYSQIVNDFQKGDIAEGYSVSREKKESFPLTVTSAQKNPTAFYLCASSWTGGTGELFFGEGSRLTVL.

CDR3 amino acids: CASSHARLAGADTQYF. CDR3 nucleotides: TGCGCCAGCAGCCATGCTCGGCTAGCGGGAGCAGATACGCAGTATTTT. The chain carries TRBV4-1 and TRBJ2-3, with 10 bases aligning to TRBD2. CDR1 is MGHRA and CDR2 is YSYEKL in the germline V gene. The V gene end was trimmed by 3 bases and the J gene end by 4 bases; junction bases not matched to a gene: 7. This CDR3 has 16 amino acids.

The J gene is TRBJ2-5, the V gene TRBV5-6; TRBD1 matches 7 bases. The CDR3 contains 14 residues. Germline lookup yields CDR1 SGHDT and CDR2 YYEEEE. The V gene end was trimmed by 2 bases and the J gene end by 5 bases; junction bases not matched to a gene: 6. CDR3 nucleotides: TGTGCCAGCAGCTTTAAGGGGGCCTGGGAGACCCAGTACTTC. Translating it yields CASSFKGAWETQYF. Using reference TRBV5-6 and TRBJ2-5 for the parts outside the CDR3, the full variable domain is DAGVTQSPTHLIKTRGQQVTLRCSPKSGHDTVSWYQQALGQGPQFIFQYYEEEERQRGNFPDRFSGHQFPNYSSELNVNALLLGDSALYLCASSFKGAWETQYFGPGTRLLVL.

CDR3 sequence: CSVEVPVGTGASDTQYF. Written as DNA, the CDR3 is TGCAGCGTTGAAGTCCCCGTGGGGACAGGGGCATCGGATACGCAGTATTTT. The chain couples TRBV29-1 to TRBJ2-3, with 10 bases fitting TRBD1. Trimming removed 1 base from V and 6 bases from J; junction bases left unmatched: 13. The CDR3 has 17 residues. Germline V lookup: CDR1 SQVTM, CDR2 ANQGSEA.

The chain is built from TRBV7-8 and TRBJ2-7, with 8 bases lining up with TRBD2. The CDR3 has 15 amino acids. Trimming cost V 4 bases and J 3 bases; bases outside gene matches: 8. The germline gives CDR1 SGHVS, CDR2 FQNEAQ. DNA for the CDR3: TGTGCCAGCAGCTATAAGCGGGAGAACTACTACGAGCAGTACTTC. As protein: CASSYKRENYYEQYF.

Only one count was recorded for this clone. This chain links TRBV27 with TRBJ1-2; D is uncertain. Germline V gene sequence: CDR1 MNHEY, CDR2 SMNVEV (reference sequence). CDR3 size: 15 residues. The V end was cut by 4 bases, the J end by 6 bases, with 18 bases between. DNA of the CDR3: TGTGCCAGCAGTTCGGTCGGCGGGTATAGTGATGGCTACACCTTC. It yields the protein CASSSVGGYSDGYTF.

V gene TRBV27 combines with J gene TRBJ2-3, with D possibly being TRBD2 (5 bases). V was shortened by 3 bases and J by 0 bases, with 10 bases between the two germline ends. Looked up from germline, CDR1 is MNHEY and CDR2 is SMNVEV (reference sequence). The CDR3 has 15 amino acids. Here the CDR3 DNA reads TGTGCCAGCAGTTTGACTATTACTAGCACAGATACGCAGTATTTT. This codes for CASSLTITSTDTQYF.

The rearrangement uses TRBV4-1 and TRBJ2-7; D is perhaps TRBD2 (5 bases). Trimming removed 3 bases at V and 3 bases at J, with 21 bases between. This CDR3 has 17 amino acids. Germline CDR1 reads MGHRA; CDR2 reads YSYEKL. The CDR3 loop is CASSQSGEHSHVYEQYF. The CDR3 coding sequence is TGCGCCAGCAGCCAGTCTGGGGAGCACTCTCACGTCTACGAGCAGTACTTC.

The chain carries TRBV7-2 and TRBJ2-2; a weak D match, TRBD2 (5 bases). The CDR3 is 15 residues long. The germline V gene has CDR1 SGHTA and CDR2 FQGNSA. Trimming cost V 5 bases and J 5 bases, with 15 bases left between them. CDR3 coding DNA: TGTGCCAGCAGCGCCGGACCCGGGGAAACCGGGGAGCTGTTTTTT. This encodes CASSAGPGETGELFF.

The V and J genes are TRBV5-1 and TRBJ2-4; 16 bases agree with TRBD2. This CDR3 comprises 17 residues. V was pared by 4 bases and J by 3 bases, with 4 bases of the junction left unmatched. Germline assignment: CDR1 SGHRS and CDR2 YFSETQ. Here the CDR3 reads CASSKGTSGRDKNIQYF. CDR3 sequence (DNA): TGCGCCAGCAGCAAAGGGACTAGCGGGAGGGACAAAAACATTCAGTACTTC.

The table lists this clone with a count of one. The rearrangement joins TRBV11-3 to TRBJ2-7; 9 bases line up with TRBD1. The V gene end was trimmed by 4 bases and the J gene end by 2 bases; junction bases not matched to a gene: 6. Germline V gene lookup returns CDR1 SGHNT and CDR2 YENEEA. The CDR3 covers 15 residues. The CDR3 is CASSWAGTGTYEQYF. CDR3 in DNA: TGTGCCAGCAGCTGGGCCGGGACAGGGACCTACGAGCAGTACTTC.

The chain couples TRBV27 to TRBJ1-5, with D perhaps TRBD1 (6 bases). CDR1 is MNHEY and CDR2 is SMNVEV in the germline V gene (reference sequence). Trimming took off 5 bases at V and 11 bases at J, with 19 bases between the two ends. There are 14 residues in the CDR3. The CDR3: CASSPYRALGAQHF. The CDR3, as DNA: TGTGCCAGCAGTCCATACAGGGCCCTCGGAGCCCAGCATTTT.

The rearrangement uses TRBV7-6 and TRBJ2-1; 12 nucleotides agree with TRBD2. This CDR3 contains 16 residues. CDR1 is SGHVS, CDR2 FNYEAQ, per germline. V lost 8 bases and J lost 8; bases outside the gene matches: 13. The CDR3 DNA reads as TGTGCCAGCCGGAGGCGGCCTAGCGGGGGGGCCGATGAGCAGTTCTTC. It yields the protein CASRRRPSGGADEQFF. Based on the CDR3 plus reference TRBV7-6 and TRBJ2-1, the full variable domain is GAGVSQSPRYKVTKRGQDVALRCDPISGHVSLYWYRQALGQGPEFLTYFNYEAQQDKSGLPNDRFSAERPEGSISTLTIQRTEQRDSAMYRCASRRRPSGGADEQFFGPGTRLTVL.

The chain has TRBV5-1 and TRBJ2-2; 11 nucleotides agree with TRBD2. V shed 5 bases and J 1 base; nucleotides not matched to a gene: 19. Germline V gene sequence: CDR1 SGHRS, CDR2 YFSETQ. The length of the CDR3 is 21 residues. The CDR3 coding sequence is TGCGCCAGCAGACTTGCTACCAAGACTAGCGGGGAGGAAGGGAACACCGGGGAGCTGTTTTTT. This codes for CASRLATKTSGEEGNTGELFF.

In its sample, this clone was seen once. The chain uses TRBV28 and TRBJ2-7, with TRBD1 matching over 10 bases. Trimming took 1 base from V and 2 from J; bases not matched to a gene: 11. Germline V lookup: CDR1 MDHEN, CDR2 SYDVKM. The CDR3 spans 18 residues. The CDR3 sequence: CASSLFLLPGQGTYEQYF. The CDR3 DNA reads as TGTGCCAGCAGTTTATTTCTTTTACCGGGACAGGGGACCTACGAGCAGTACTTC. The variable domain in full, with the rest retrieved from reference TRBV28 and TRBJ2-7, is DVKVTQSSRYLVKRTGEKVFLECVQDMDHENMFWYRQDPGLGLRLIYFSYDVKMKEKGDIPEGYSVSREKKERFSLILESASTNQTSMYLCASSLFLLPGQGTYEQYFGPGTRLTVT.

This clone was found once. The rearrangement joins TRBV7-9 to TRBJ2-7; D gene uncertain. The CDR3 contains 12 residues. V lost 4 bases to trimming and J lost 2 bases, with 6 bases between them. Looked up from germline, CDR1 is SEHNR and CDR2 is FQNEAQ (reference sequence). CDR3 DNA sequence: TGTGCCAGCAGCTCAATCACCTACGAGCAGTACTTC. Its translation: CASSSITYEQYF.

This sequence joins TRBV28 and TRBJ2-1; a possible D gene is TRBD2 (5 bases). Looked up from germline, CDR1 is MDHEN and CDR2 is SYDVKM. This CDR3 is 17 amino acids long. V lost 7 bases, J lost 7 bases, and 26 bases lay in between. The CDR3 reads CASTLSGGRIVMNEQFF. The CDR3 DNA sequence: TGTGCCAGCACCCTAAGCGGTGGGCGTATCGTTATGAATGAGCAGTTCTTC.

The J gene is TRBJ1-1, the V gene TRBV4-1; 9 nucleotides line up with TRBD1. Germline V gene lookup returns CDR1 MGHRA and CDR2 YSYEKL. With V trimmed by 2 bases and J by 1 base, 5 bases remained unmatched. The CDR3 extends over 16 amino acids. CDR3 coding DNA: TGCGCCAGCAGCCAACTCTCGACAGGGGGGAACACTGAAGCTTTCTTT. Residues: CASSQLSTGGNTEAFF.

The chain carries TRBV7-9 and TRBJ1-1; a weak D match, TRBD1 (5 bases). In germline, CDR1 is SEHNR, CDR2 FQNEAQ (reference sequence). This CDR3 has 14 residues. V was pared by 5 bases and J by 0 bases, with 10 bases between. CDR3: CASSPTVMNTEAFF. The DNA of the CDR3 is TGTGCCAGCAGCCCGACAGTCATGAACACTGAAGCTTTCTTT.

The chain carries TRBV5-1 and TRBJ2-1; 7 bases agree with TRBD1. V dropped 2 bases and J dropped 9; count of bases not matched to a gene: 11. CDR3 size: 15 residues. Germline-derived CDR1 and CDR2 are SGHRS and YFSETQ. CDR3 loop: CASSFTGVSDGEQFF. The CDR3 DNA is TGCGCCAGCAGCTTTACAGGGGTTTCGGATGGTGAGCAGTTCTTC.

The chain has TRBV28 and TRBJ2-3; 10 positions agree with TRBD2. Trimming at V came to 5 bases and at J to 3 bases, leaving 11 bases not matched to a gene. Per the germline V gene, CDR1 is MDHEN and CDR2 is SYDVKM. The CDR3 is 17 residues long. CDR3 in amino acids: CASSVLAGVTWTDTQYF. CDR3 nucleotides: TGTGCCAGCAGTGTCCTAGCGGGAGTAACTTGGACAGATACGCAGTATTTT.

V and J are TRBV27 and TRBJ2-5; maybe TRBD2 (6 bases). Germline loops: CDR1 MNHEY, CDR2 SMNVEV (reference sequence). The CDR3 has 16 residues. The V gene lost 2 bases and the J gene lost 5 bases, with 18 bases spanning the gap. CDR3 nucleotides: TGTGCCAGCAGTTTAGGGGCAGCGTTGGGACTGGAGACCCAGTACTTC. It yields the protein CASSLGAALGLETQYF.